This T cell receptor beta chain was sequenced for a study of monozygotic twins with cystic fibrosis. Findings and limits, study-wide: Monozygotic CF twin pairs shared significantly more nucleotide-identical clonotypes than unrelated CF individuals did. In 13 of 16 pairs, V gene usage was closest to the co-twin's.

On this clone: Its specificity is not known.

The CDR3 extends over 9 amino acids. Germline assignment: CDR1 LGHNT and CDR2 FRNRAP. Trimming took off 10 bases at V and 9 bases at J, with 10 bases between the two ends. Sequencing used immunoSEQ multiplex PCR; TCRdb keeps in-frame clones, though not all of them. The data show 13,000 to 15,000 clones, roughly nine tenths seen once. The sequencing input was blood. This receptor was taken from a boy younger than 18 with cystic fibrosis. The chain recombines TRBV12-5 with TRBJ2-7; weak D call: TRBD2 (5 bases). CDR3 in amino acids: CAISRGQYF. The CDR3 DNA sequence: TGTGCTATCAGCCGGGGGCAGTACTTC.